The TCR beta chain under discussion was sequenced for a study of cytomegalovirus exposure and HLA in healthy donors. Overall study context: Researchers found that just over 80% of 300 to 450 genotyped donors fell within the Caucasian-associated ancestry cluster.

In the PCR, 60 Vbeta and 13 Jbeta primers were used. Clones were sequenced by immunoSEQ multiplex PCR, and TCRdb holds only the in-frame ones, with some missing. This table has around 180,000 clones, under 90% appearing once. Findings of the study overall: Associated with cytomegalovirus, according to the listing, were around 160 TCR beta chains. Sequence variants that were highly shared formed a cluster that was likely a sequencing artifact. In a later analysis, specific HLA alleles were associated with under 20,000 TCR beta sequences at a 0.05 false discovery rate.

Between the trimmed V and J ends, which lost 6 bases and 8 bases, there was a span of 20 bases. Germline-derived CDR1 and CDR2 are LNHNV and YYDKDF (reference sequence). The CDR3 is 15 amino acids. Of note for this clone: Antigen: not known.

The chain links TRBV15 to TRBJ2-1; D is unclear. This TCR was sampled from a man younger than 35 in good health and CMV-seronegative. Source material: PBMCs. The CDR3 reads CATSPEAGSIDEQFF. The DNA for the CDR3 is TGTGCCACCAGTCCCGAGGCCGGCAGCATCGATGAGCAGTTCTTC.